The TCR beta chain described here comes from a study of T cells expressing NK-cell markers. Study observations and caveats: CD8+ T cells in more than five donors included dominant NKG2C+ clonotypes at roughly 1.0-7.5%.

The CDR3 has 16 residues. Germline V gene data show CDR1 as SGHTS and CDR2 as YDEGEE. Points on this clonotype: The antigen remains undetermined.

It was by 5'RACE template switching with UMIs that TCR beta cDNA was made. TCRdb reanalyzed the 5' RACE reads and collapses them to one entry per CDR3 protein, without DNA. The table for this sample gives 200,000 to 300,000 distinct CDR3 sequences. Sample: blood T cells: a sorted CD56 or NKG2C T cell subset, CD4+ or CD8+ T cells, or bulk PBMC T cells (not recorded which). The receptor was derived from a man aged 18 to 29 in good health. J is TRBJ2-2 and V is TRBV5-8; the TRBD2 assignment by TCRdb is unverifiable without DNA. Here the CDR3 reads CASSRLASLSTGELFF.